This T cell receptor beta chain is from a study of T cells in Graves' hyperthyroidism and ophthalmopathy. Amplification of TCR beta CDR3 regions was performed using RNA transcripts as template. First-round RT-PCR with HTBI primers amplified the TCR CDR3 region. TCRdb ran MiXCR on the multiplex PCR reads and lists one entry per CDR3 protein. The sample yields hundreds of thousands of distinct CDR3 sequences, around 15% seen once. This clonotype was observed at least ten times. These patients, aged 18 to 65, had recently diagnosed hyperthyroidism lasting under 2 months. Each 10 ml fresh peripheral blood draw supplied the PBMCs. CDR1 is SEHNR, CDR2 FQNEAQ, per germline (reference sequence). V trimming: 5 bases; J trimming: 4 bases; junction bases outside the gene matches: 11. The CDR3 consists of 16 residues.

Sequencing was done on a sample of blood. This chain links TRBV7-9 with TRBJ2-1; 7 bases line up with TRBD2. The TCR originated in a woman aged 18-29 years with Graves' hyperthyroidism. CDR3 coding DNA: TGTGCCAGCAGCCCCGAGGCTGGGCGGGGGTACAATGAGCAGTTCTTC. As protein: CASSPEAGRGYNEQFF.